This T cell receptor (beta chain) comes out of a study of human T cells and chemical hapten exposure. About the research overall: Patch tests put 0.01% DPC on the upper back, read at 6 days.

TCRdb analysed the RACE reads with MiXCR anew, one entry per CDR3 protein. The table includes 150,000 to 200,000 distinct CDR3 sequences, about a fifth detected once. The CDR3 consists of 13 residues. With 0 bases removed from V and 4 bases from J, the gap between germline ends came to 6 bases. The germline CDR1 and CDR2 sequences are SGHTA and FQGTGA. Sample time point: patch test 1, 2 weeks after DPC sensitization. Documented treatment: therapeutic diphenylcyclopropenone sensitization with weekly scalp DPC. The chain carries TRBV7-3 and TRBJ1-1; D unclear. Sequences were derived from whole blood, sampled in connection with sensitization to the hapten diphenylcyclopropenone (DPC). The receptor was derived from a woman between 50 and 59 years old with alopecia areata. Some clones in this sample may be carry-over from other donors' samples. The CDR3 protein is CASSLTWGTEAFF. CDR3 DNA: TGTGCCAGCAGCTTAACGTGGGGCACTGAAGCTTTCTTT.